These 27 T cell receptor beta chains came from one sample sequenced in a study of blood T cell repertoires in COVID-19. Method: immunoSEQ multiplex PCR; TCRdb's copy keeps in-frame clones and lacks some. The data contain under 200,000 clones, 80% to 90% of them singletons. Sequences were obtained from PBMCs or T cells enriched from blood (not recorded which). The receptors were gathered from a woman in her forties or fifties in a cohort exposed to, infected with or recovered from COVID-19 (not recorded which).

The chain carries TRBV19 and TRBJ1-3; TRBD1 aligns across 8 bases. This CDR3 spans 15 amino acids. The germline CDR1 and CDR2 sequences are LNHDA and SQIVND (reference sequence). J gave up 3 bases and V 5 bases, and 6 bases lay outside the gene matches. In DNA form, the CDR3 reads TGTGCCAGTAGTCCGCAGGGGGCGCGTGGAAACACCATATATTTT. Residues: CASSPQGARGNTIYF.

The V gene is TRBV5-4, the J gene TRBJ2-1; 9 nucleotides line up with TRBD2. This CDR3 has 16 amino acids. The V gene end was trimmed by 5 bases and the J gene end by 9 bases; junction bases not matched to a gene: 15. Germline assignment: CDR1 SGHNT and CDR2 YYREEE (reference sequence). CDR3 DNA sequence: TGTGCCAGCAGTAGAAGGGATGGGACTAGCCCAGGTGAGCAGTTCTTC. Amino acids: CASSRRDGTSPGEQFF.

This chain uses TRBV2 with TRBJ1-5; D unclear. Germline loops: CDR1 SNHLY, CDR2 FYNNEI. The CDR3 is 14 residues long. Trimming stripped 7 bases from V and 0 bases from J, with 10 bases between. In DNA form, the CDR3 reads TGTGCCAGCACCCTTCTAAATAGCAATCAGCCCCAGCATTTT. As protein: CASTLLNSNQPQHF.

V usage is TRBV2 and J usage is TRBJ1-1, with D possibly TRBD1 on 5 matching bases. The CDR3 has 14 amino acids. CDR1 is SNHLY and CDR2 is FYNNEI in the germline V gene. Written as DNA, the CDR3 is TGTGTCCTAACTAAGCTAGGGGCGAACACTGAAGCTTTCTTT. Translation gives CVLTKLGANTEAFF.

This chain uses TRBV10-3 with TRBJ2-1, with D tentatively TRBD2 (5 bases). Germline V CDR1 and CDR2: ENHRY, SYGVKD. This CDR3 comprises 14 residues. V lost 11 bases and J 3 bases, leaving 17 bases between the germline ends. CDR3 DNA sequence: TGTGCCGTAAGCGGAACAGCCTTCTACAATGAGCAGTTCTTC. This translates into CAVSGTAFYNEQFF.

The chain uses TRBV30 and TRBJ2-3; 7 positions match TRBD1. The V gene's germline CDR1 is GTSNPN and CDR2 SVGIG (reference sequence). J lost 4 bases, V lost 0 bases, and 1 base had no gene match. CDR3 size: 13 residues. CDR3 loop: CAWSVGTADTQYF. The CDR3 DNA reads as TGTGCCTGGAGTGTTGGGACAGCAGATACGCAGTATTTT.

This clone was observed a handful of times. This chain links TRBV4-3 with TRBJ1-5, with 7 bases matching TRBD1. This CDR3 is 15 amino acids long. Germline CDR1 is LGHNA and CDR2 is YSLEER. Trimming removed 0 bases from V and 6 bases from J; junction bases left unmatched: 5. This CDR3 reads CASSQDYRGSQPQHF. The DNA for the CDR3 is TGCGCCAGCAGCCAAGATTACAGGGGCTCTCAGCCCCAGCATTTT.

This clone was seen a few times. The junction shows a germline mismatch at one end, possibly a read error. The chain employs TRBV7-7 and TRBJ2-7, with TRBD1 matching 8 bases. The CDR3 loop spans 16 amino acids. CDR1 is SSHAT and CDR2 is FNYEAQ in the germline V gene (reference sequence). In nucleotides, the CDR3 is TGTGCTAGCAGCTTAAGGCGTACAGGGGGATTGAAGGAGCAGTACTTC. Amino acid sequence: CASSLRRTGGLKEQYF.

This chain joins TRBV9 and TRBJ1-6; the match to TRBD1 covers 10 bases. CDR1 is SGDLS and CDR2 is YYNGEE in the germline V gene. The V gene end was trimmed by 0 bases and the J gene end by 6 bases; junction bases not matched to a gene: 3. The CDR3 is 16 residues long. The chain's CDR3 is CASSVGQGAVNSPLHF. CDR3 bases: TGTGCCAGCAGCGTAGGACAGGGGGCCGTTAATTCACCCCTCCACTTT.

The chain is built from TRBV25-1 and TRBJ1-2; D is perhaps TRBD1 (5 bases). Germline V gene data show CDR1 as MGHDK and CDR2 as SYGVNS. Trimming took 4 bases from V and 7 from J, leaving 13 bases between them. The length of the CDR3 is 13 residues. This chain's CDR3 is CASSVMGQVGYTF. CDR3 in DNA: TGTGCCAGCAGTGTGATGGGGCAAGTTGGCTACACCTTC.

This clone was seen only once. V and J are TRBV5-4 and TRBJ1-2; 8 bases fit TRBD1. CDR1 and CDR2 (germline): SGHNT, YYREEE (reference sequence). The CDR3 spans 16 residues. After removal of 0 bases from V and 4 bases from J, the junction contained 8 bases not matched to a gene. In nucleotides, the CDR3 is TGTGCCAGCAGCTTGGCTGGACAGGGTAAGGGCTATGGCTACACCTTC. It yields the protein CASSLAGQGKGYGYTF.

V gene TRBV5-4 combines with J gene TRBJ1-1, with D maybe TRBD1 (6 bases). V gave up 4 bases and J gave up 0 bases, with 10 bases separating them. This CDR3 spans 14 amino acids. Germline V gene sequence: CDR1 SGHNT, CDR2 YYREEE (reference sequence). This CDR3 reads CASSSTGMNTEAFF. The CDR3 nucleotides read TGTGCCAGCAGCAGTACAGGGATGAACACTGAAGCTTTCTTT.

The chain recombines TRBV2 with TRBJ2-1; perhaps TRBD1 as D (6 bases). This CDR3 spans 18 amino acids. CDR1 is SNHLY, CDR2 FYNNEI, per germline. With 1 base removed from V and 7 bases from J, the gap between germline ends came to 23 bases. The DNA of the CDR3 is TGTGCCAGCAGTGAAGAAAGGACCTTCAATCCCCAGGGGAATGAGCAGTTCTTC. Its protein is CASSEERTFNPQGNEQFF.

V is TRBV9 and J is TRBJ2-3; TRBD2 is a possible D gene (7 bases). V lost 0 bases, J lost 6 bases, and 14 bases lay in between. There are 15 residues in the CDR3. The germline gives CDR1 SGDLS, CDR2 YYNGEE. The CDR3 spells CASSVGGGLGDTQYF. The CDR3 nucleotides read TGTGCCAGCAGCGTAGGCGGGGGCCTAGGGGATACGCAGTATTTT. The full variable domain, its missing parts supplied by reference TRBV9 and TRBJ2-3, is DSGVTQTPKHLITATGQRVTLRCSPRSGDLSVYWYQQSLDQGLQFLIQYYNGEERAKGNILERFSAQQFPDLHSELNLSSLELGDSALYFCASSVGGGLGDTQYFGPGTRLTVL.

The genes are TRBV28 and TRBJ1-6, with D possibly TRBD1 on 6 matching bases. The CDR3 extends over 16 amino acids. Germline V lookup: CDR1 MDHEN, CDR2 SYDVKM. Between the trimmed V and J ends, which lost 3 bases and 9 bases, there was a span of 18 bases. The CDR3 DNA sequence: TGTGCCAGCAGTTTGTCAACAGGGTTTTTGAGTTCACCCCTCCACTTT. Protein sequence: CASSLSTGFLSSPLHF. Together with reference TRBV28 and TRBJ1-6, the CDR3 gives the full variable domain: DVKVTQSSRYLVKRTGEKVFLECVQDMDHENMFWYRQDPGLGLRLIYFSYDVKMKEKGDIPEGYSVSREKKERFSLILESASTNQTSMYLCASSLSTGFLSSPLHFGNGTRLTVT.

The chain joins TRBV19 to TRBJ1-5; no definite D call. Trimming took 1 base from V and 4 from J, leaving 8 bases between them. Per germline, CDR1 LNHDA and CDR2 SQIVND (reference sequence). This CDR3 is built from 14 residues. The CDR3 protein is CASSIGVPNQPQHF. CDR3 bases: TGTGCCAGTAGTATAGGAGTCCCGAATCAGCCCCAGCATTTT. The entire variable domain, with the rest obtained from reference TRBV19 and TRBJ1-5, is as follows: DGGITQSPKYLFRKEGQNVTLSCEQNLNHDAMYWYRQDPGQGLRLIYYSQIVNDFQKGDIAEGYSVSREKKESFPLTVTSAQKNPTAFYLCASSIGVPNQPQHFGDGTRLSIL.

The chain employs TRBV12-3 or TRBV12-4 and TRBJ2-5, with a weak D call TRBD1 (6 bases). Trimming removed 1 base from V and 5 bases from J, with 8 bases in between. This CDR3 has 13 residues. In nucleotides, the CDR3 is TGTGCCAGCAGTTTAGAAGGGGGTGAGACCCAGTACTTC. Translated, it gives CASSLEGGETQYF.

The V gene is TRBV7-2, the J gene TRBJ2-5; a weak D match, TRBD2 (5 bases). The CDR3 has 15 residues. Germline V gives CDR1 SGHTA, CDR2 FQGNSA. Trimming took off 1 base at V and 1 base at J, with 10 bases between the two ends. The DNA for the CDR3 is TGTGCCAGCAGCTTAGTCGGGAATACCCAAGAGACCCAGTACTTC. Translated, it gives CASSLVGNTQETQYF.

The CDR3 here is CATSRDRVGQGAYNEQFF. For the CDR3, the DNA is TGTGCCACCAGCAGAGATCGGGTAGGGCAGGGGGCCTACAATGAGCAGTTCTTC. The chain has TRBV15 and TRBJ2-1; 7 nucleotides agree with TRBD1. V gave up 0 bases and J gave up 2 bases; unmatched junction bases: 10. The CDR3 totals 18 residues. Germline loops: CDR1 LNHNV, CDR2 YYDKDF (reference sequence).

The chain employs TRBV27 and TRBJ1-1, with 8 bases identical to TRBD1. The V and J ends lost 4 bases and 7 bases, in that order; junction bases with no gene match: 5. The germline V gene has CDR1 MNHEY and CDR2 SMNVEV (reference sequence). CDR3 length: 13 residues. The CDR3 spells CASSSTGQGEAFF. For the CDR3, the DNA is TGTGCCAGCAGTTCAACCGGACAGGGTGAAGCTTTCTTT.

The chain combines TRBV2 with TRBJ2-7; 7 bases line up with TRBD1. The V segment lost 8 bases and the J segment 1 base; nucleotides outside the gene matches: 5. CDR1 is SNHLY and CDR2 is FYNNEI in the germline V gene. The CDR3 contains 13 residues. The CDR3 reads CASGTVFSYEQYF. The CDR3 bases are TGTGCCAGCGGGACAGTTTTTTCCTACGAGCAGTACTTC.

CDR3 in amino acids: CASSQDRGRYTEAFF. The DNA for the CDR3 is TGTGCCAGCAGCCAGGACAGGGGGCGATACACTGAAGCTTTCTTT. The rearrangement links TRBV7-2 to TRBJ1-1; 11 bases align to TRBD1. V was clipped by 5 bases and J by 3 bases; unmatched bases: 5. This CDR3 is built from 15 residues. In germline, CDR1 is SGHTA, CDR2 FQGNSA.

The J gene is TRBJ1-1, the V gene TRBV29-1; 7 nucleotides match TRBD1. Germline V gives CDR1 SQVTM, CDR2 ANQGSEA. J was trimmed by 4 bases and V by 4 bases; bases with no gene match: 6. The CDR3 totals 13 residues. The CDR3 sequence: CSVGAGGVTEAFF. In DNA form, the CDR3 reads TGCAGCGTTGGGGCAGGGGGAGTCACTGAAGCTTTCTTT.

In nucleotides, the CDR3 is TGTGCCAGCAGCTCCCGGGGTTCAGATACGCAGTATTTT. It is translated as CASSSRGSDTQYF. The rearrangement uses TRBV5-8 and TRBJ2-3, with D possibly matching TRBD2 (5 bases). Germline assignment: CDR1 SGHTS and CDR2 YDEGEE. Between the trimmed V and J ends, which lost 3 bases and 4 bases, there was a span of 9 bases. The CDR3 has 13 residues.

This clone was detected only once. The chain employs TRBV7-9 and TRBJ1-1; D is ambiguous. The CDR3 is made up of 13 amino acids. Trimming cost V 5 bases and J 4 bases, with 11 bases left between them. Germline loops: CDR1 SEHNR, CDR2 FQNEAQ (reference sequence). The CDR3 coding sequence is TGTGCCAGCAGCCCCGGTTTTCCCACTGAAGCTTTCTTT. Translated: CASSPGFPTEAFF.

The chain carries TRBV2 and TRBJ2-1, with 10 bases that match TRBD1. The germline gives CDR1 SNHLY, CDR2 FYNNEI. J gave up 8 bases and V 6 bases, and 7 bases lay outside the gene matches. The CDR3 is 14 amino acids. DNA of the CDR3: TGTGCCAGCAGCCGGGACAGGGGTGCCGATGAGCAGTTCTTC. Its translation is CASSRDRGADEQFF. The full variable domain, completed using reference TRBV2 and TRBJ2-1, is EPEVTQTPSHQVTQMGQEVILRCVPISNHLYFYWYRQILGQKVEFLVSFYNNEISEKSEIFDDQFSVERPDGSNFTLKIRSTKLEDSAMYFCASSRDRGADEQFFGPGTRLTVL.

The CDR3 DNA reads as TGTGCCAGCAGTTCGGGGGGCAAAGAGACCCAGTACTTC. This gives the protein CASSSGGKETQYF. The chain is built from TRBV28 and TRBJ2-5, with D maybe TRBD2 (7 bases). Trimming removed 4 bases at V and 3 bases at J, with 9 bases between. The CDR3 is 13 residues long. Germline assignment: CDR1 MDHEN and CDR2 SYDVKM.